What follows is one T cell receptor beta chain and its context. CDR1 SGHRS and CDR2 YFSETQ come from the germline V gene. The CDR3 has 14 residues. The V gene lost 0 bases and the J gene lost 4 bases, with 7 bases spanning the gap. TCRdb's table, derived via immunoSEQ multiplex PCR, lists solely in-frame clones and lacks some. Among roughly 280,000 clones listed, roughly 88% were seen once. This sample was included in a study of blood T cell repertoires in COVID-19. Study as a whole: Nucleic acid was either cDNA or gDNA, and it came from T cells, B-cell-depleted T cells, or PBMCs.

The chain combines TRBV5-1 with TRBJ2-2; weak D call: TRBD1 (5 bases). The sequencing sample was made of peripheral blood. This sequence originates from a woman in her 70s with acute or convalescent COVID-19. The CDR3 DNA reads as TGCGCCAGCAGCTTGGGACAGATCACCGGGGAGCTGTTTTTT. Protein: CASSLGQITGELFF.